This TCR beta chain derives from a study of blood T cells in healthy people across ages. Then a second PCR, running roughly 7 to 12 cycles, was carried out with a sample-barcoded 5' primer and a J-beta primer mix. TCRdb independently ran MiXCR on the 5' RACE reads; one entry per CDR3 protein. The sample shows roughly 700,000 distinct CDR3 sequences, approximately 29% of them seen only once. Trimming removed 2 bases from V and 5 bases from J, with 6 bases in between. The CDR3 extends over 12 amino acids. Germline values: CDR1 MNHNY, CDR2 SVGAGI (reference sequence). Concerning this clonotype itself: Possible read error: a much larger clone is one base away.

Material for sequencing was blood. This sequence joins TRBV6-6 and TRBJ2-5; D uncertain. The origin of this receptor is an elderly woman in good health. The CDR3 DNA follows: TGTGCCAGCAGTTACAAGAGGGAGACCCAGTACTTC. Translated, it gives CASSYKRETQYF.